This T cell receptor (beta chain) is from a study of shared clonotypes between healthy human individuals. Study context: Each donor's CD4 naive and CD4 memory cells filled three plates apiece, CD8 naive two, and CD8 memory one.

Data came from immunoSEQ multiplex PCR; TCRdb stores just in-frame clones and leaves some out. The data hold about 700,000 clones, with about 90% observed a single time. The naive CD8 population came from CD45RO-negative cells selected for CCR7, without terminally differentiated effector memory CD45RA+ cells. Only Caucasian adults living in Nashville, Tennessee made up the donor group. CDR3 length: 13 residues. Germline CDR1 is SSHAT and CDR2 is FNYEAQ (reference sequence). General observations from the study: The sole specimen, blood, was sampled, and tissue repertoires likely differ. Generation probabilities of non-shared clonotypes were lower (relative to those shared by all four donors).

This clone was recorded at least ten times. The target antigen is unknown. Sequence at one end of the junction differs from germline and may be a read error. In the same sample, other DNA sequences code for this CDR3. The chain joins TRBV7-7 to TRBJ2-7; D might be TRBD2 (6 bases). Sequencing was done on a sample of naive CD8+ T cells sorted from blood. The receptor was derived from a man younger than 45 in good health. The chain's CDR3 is CASSLQEGYEQYF. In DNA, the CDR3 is TGTGCTAGCAGCTTACAGGAGGGCTACGAGCAGTACTTC.